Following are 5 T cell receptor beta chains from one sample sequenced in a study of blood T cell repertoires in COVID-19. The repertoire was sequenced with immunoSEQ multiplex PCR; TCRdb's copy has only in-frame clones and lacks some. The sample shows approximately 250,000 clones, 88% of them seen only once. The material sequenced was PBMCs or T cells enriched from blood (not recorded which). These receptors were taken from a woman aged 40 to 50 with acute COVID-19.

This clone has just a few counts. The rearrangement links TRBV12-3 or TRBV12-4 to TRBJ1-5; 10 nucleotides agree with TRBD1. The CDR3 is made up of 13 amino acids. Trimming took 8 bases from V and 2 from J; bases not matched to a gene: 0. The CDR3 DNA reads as TGTGCCAGCGGACAGGGGGGCAATCAGCCCCAGCATTTT. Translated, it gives CASGQGGNQPQHF.

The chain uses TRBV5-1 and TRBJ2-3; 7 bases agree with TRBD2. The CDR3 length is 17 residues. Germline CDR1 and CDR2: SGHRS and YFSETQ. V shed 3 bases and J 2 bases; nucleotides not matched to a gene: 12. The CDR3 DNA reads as TGCGCCAGCAGCTCGTGGGGTAGCGGGTACGACACAGATACGCAGTATTTT. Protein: CASSSWGSGYDTDTQYF.

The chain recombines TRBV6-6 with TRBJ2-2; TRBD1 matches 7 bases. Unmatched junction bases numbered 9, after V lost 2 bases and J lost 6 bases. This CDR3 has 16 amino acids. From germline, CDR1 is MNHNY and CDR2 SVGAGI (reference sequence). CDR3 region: CASSYLTGLGAGELFF. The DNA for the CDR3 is TGTGCCAGCAGTTACCTGACAGGGTTAGGAGCCGGGGAGCTGTTTTTT.

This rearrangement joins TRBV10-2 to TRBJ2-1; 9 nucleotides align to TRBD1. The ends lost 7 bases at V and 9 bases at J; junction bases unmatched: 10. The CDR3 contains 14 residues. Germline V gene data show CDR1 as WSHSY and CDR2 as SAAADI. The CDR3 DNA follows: TGCGCCAGCACGATGAGGACAGGGGTCAGTGAGCAGTTCTTC. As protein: CASTMRTGVSEQFF.

The CDR3 loop reads CASSWASGSTDTQYF. For the CDR3, the DNA is TGTGCCAGCAGCTGGGCTAGCGGGAGCACAGATACGCAGTATTTT. The rearrangement uses TRBV7-9 and TRBJ2-3; 8 bases match TRBD2. This CDR3 is 15 amino acids long. Germline lookup yields CDR1 SEHNR and CDR2 FQNEAQ (reference sequence). J was trimmed by 0 bases and V by 4 bases; bases with no gene match: 3.